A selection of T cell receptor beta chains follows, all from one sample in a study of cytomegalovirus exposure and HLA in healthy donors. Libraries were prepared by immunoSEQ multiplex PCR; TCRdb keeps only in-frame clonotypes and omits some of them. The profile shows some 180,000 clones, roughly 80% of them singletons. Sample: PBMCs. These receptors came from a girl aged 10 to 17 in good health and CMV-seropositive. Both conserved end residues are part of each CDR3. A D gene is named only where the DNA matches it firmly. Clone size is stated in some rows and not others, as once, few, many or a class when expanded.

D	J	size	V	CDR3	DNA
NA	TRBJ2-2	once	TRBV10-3	CAITDREAGELFF	TGTGCCATCACTGACAGGGAGGCCGGGGAGCTGTTTTTT
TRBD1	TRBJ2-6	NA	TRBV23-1	CASSQHSITGAEANVLTF	TGCGCCAGCAGTCAACACTCGATTACAGGGGCTGAGGCCAACGTCCTGACTTTC
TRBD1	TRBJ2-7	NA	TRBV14	CASSQGTGGYEQYF	TGTGCCAGCAGCCAAGGGACAGGGGGCTACGAGCAGTACTTC
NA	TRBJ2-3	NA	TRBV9	CASSVASTDTQYF	TGTGCCAGCAGCGTGGCTAGCACAGATACGCAGTATTTT
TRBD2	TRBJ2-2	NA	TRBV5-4	CASSLRPGLGNTGELFF	TGTGCCAGCAGCTTGAGGCCGGGACTAGGAAACACCGGGGAGCTGTTTTTT
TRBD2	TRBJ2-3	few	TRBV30	CAWTGLAGRTDTQYF	TGTGCCTGGACCGGACTAGCGGGAAGAACAGATACGCAGTATTTT
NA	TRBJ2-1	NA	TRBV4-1	CASSQAHQGGNEQFF	TGCGCCAGCAGCCAAGCCCATCAGGGGGGCAATGAGCAGTTCTTC
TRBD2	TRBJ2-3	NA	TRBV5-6	CASSLTSGRTDTQYF	TGTGCCAGCAGTCTGACTAGCGGGAGAACAGATACGCAGTATTTT
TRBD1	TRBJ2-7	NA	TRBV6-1	CASSARDRVNHEQYF	TGTGCCAGCAGTGCCCGGGACAGGGTAAACCACGAGCAGTACTTC
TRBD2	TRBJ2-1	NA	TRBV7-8	CASSPVGRSGSGNEQFF	TGTGCCAGCAGCCCCGTGGGTCGGAGCGGGAGTGGGAATGAGCAGTTCTTC
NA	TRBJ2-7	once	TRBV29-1	CSAVGQTYEQYF	TGCAGCGCCGTGGGGCAAACCTACGAGCAGTACTTC
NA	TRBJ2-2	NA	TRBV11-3	CASSLRTAAAGELFF	TGTGCCAGCAGCCTAAGGACGGCAGCGGCCGGGGAGCTGTTTTTT
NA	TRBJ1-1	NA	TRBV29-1	CSVGGRGGWDTEAFF	TGCAGCGTGGGAGGGAGGGGCGGCTGGGACACTGAAGCTTTCTTT
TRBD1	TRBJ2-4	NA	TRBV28	CASSPGQGPDIQYF	TGTGCCAGCAGTCCCGGACAGGGGCCGGACATTCAGTACTTC
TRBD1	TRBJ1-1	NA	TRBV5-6	CASSRQGRGTEAFF	TGTGCCAGCAGCCGACAGGGACGGGGCACTGAAGCTTTCTTT
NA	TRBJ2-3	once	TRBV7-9	CASSLPRVADTQYF	TGTGCCAGCAGCTTGCCACGGGTTGCAGATACGCAGTATTTT
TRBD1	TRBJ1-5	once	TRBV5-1	CASSPRGGTQPQHF	TGCGCCAGCAGCCCAAGAGGGGGCACTCAGCCCCAGCATTTT
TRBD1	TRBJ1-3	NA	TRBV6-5	CASSGTGGSGNTIYF	TGTGCCAGCAGCGGGACAGGGGGTTCAGGAAACACCATATATTTT
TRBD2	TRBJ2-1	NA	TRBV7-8	CASSLGVAGAGGEQFF	TGTGCCAGCAGCTTAGGGGTAGCGGGAGCAGGTGGTGAGCAGTTCTTC
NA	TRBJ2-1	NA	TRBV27	CASSSLGGVSSYNEQFF	TGTGCCAGCAGCTCCCTCGGCGGAGTTAGCTCCTACAATGAGCAGTTCTTC
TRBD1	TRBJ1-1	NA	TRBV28	CASSLAYRGMNTEAFF	TGTGCCAGCAGTTTGGCCTACAGGGGTATGAACACTGAAGCTTTCTTT
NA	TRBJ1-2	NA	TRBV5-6	CASSALTGFGGGYTF	TGTGCCAGCAGCGCCCTAACAGGGTTTGGCGGCGGCTACACCTTC
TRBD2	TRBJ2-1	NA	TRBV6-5	CASRILAGGINEQFF	TGTGCCAGCAGGATTCTAGCGGGAGGCATCAATGAGCAGTTCTTC
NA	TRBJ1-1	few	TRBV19	CASSIGVEAFF	TGTGCCAGTAGTATCGGGGTTGAAGCTTTCTTT
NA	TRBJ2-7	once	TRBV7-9	CASSGTFLYF	TGTGCCAGCAGCGGGACTTTTCTGTACTTC
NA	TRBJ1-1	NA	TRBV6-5	CAARQATGNTEAFF	TGTGCCGCCAGACAGGCCACGGGGAACACTGAAGCTTTCTTT
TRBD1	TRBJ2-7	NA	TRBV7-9	CASSSGQKTVSYEQYF	TGTGCCAGCAGCTCGGGACAGAAAACGGTCTCCTACGAGCAGTACTTC
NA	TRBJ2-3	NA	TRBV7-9	CASSPLAGRGKDTQYF	TGTGCCAGCAGCCCCCTCGCGGGGCGAGGTAAAGATACGCAGTATTTT
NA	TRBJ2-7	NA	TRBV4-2	CASSLNRDTAFYEQYF	TGTGCCAGCAGCCTGAATCGGGACACGGCTTTTTACGAGCAGTACTTC
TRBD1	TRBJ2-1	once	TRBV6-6	CASTPDRGNEQFF	TGTGCCAGCACCCCGGACAGGGGCAATGAGCAGTTCTTC
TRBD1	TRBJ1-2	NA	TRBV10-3	CAISWDRVNYGYTF	TGTGCCATCAGTTGGGACAGGGTAAACTATGGCTACACCTTC
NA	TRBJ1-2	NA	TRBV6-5	CASSYSNGYGYTF	TGTGCCAGCAGTTACTCCAACGGCTATGGCTACACCTTC
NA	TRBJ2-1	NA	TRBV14	CASSQTRLNEQFF	TGTGCCAGCAGCCAGACTAGGCTTAATGAGCAGTTCTTC
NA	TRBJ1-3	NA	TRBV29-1	CSALGDSAGNTIYF	TGCAGCGCCCTGGGAGATTCGGCTGGAAACACCATATATTTT
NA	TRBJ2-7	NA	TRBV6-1	CASSETTRGEQYF	TGTGCCAGCAGTGAAACGACACGGGGAGAGCAGTACTTC
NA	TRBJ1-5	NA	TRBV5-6	CASSLTLNQPQHF	TGTGCCAGCAGCTTGACATTAAATCAGCCCCAGCATTTT
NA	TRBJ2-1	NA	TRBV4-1	CASSQEGPGVREQFF	TGCGCCAGCAGCCAAGAGGGGCCAGGGGTGCGGGAGCAGTTCTTC
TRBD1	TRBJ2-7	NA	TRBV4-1	CASSQASGTGDYEQYF	TGCGCCAGCAGCCAAGCCTCCGGGACAGGGGACTACGAGCAGTACTTC
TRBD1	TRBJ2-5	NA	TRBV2	CANSHRGEETQYF	TGTGCCAATTCTCACAGGGGAGAAGAGACCCAGTACTTC
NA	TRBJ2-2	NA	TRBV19	CASSGGRATGELFF	TGTGCCAGTAGTGGAGGAAGGGCCACCGGGGAGCTGTTTTTT
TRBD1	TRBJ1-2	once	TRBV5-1	CASSFGTGDYTF	TGCGCCAGCAGCTTCGGGACAGGGGACTACACCTTC
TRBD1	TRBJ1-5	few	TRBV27	CASSLGQGGPYSNQPQHF	TGTGCCAGCAGCCTGGGACAGGGGGGTCCATATAGCAATCAGCCCCAGCATTTT
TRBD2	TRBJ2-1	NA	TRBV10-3	CAINRAGGTDNEQFF	TGTGCCATCAACCGAGCGGGAGGGACCGACAATGAGCAGTTCTTC
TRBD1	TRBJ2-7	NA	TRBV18	CASSPTGQGADF	TGTGCCAGCTCACCAACAGGACAGGGGGCCGATTTC
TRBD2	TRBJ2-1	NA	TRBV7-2	CASSPSTSGIGVAYNEQFF	TGTGCCAGCAGCCCATCGACTAGCGGGATCGGGGTGGCCTACAATGAGCAGTTCTTC
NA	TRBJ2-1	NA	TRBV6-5	CASSYNMESAEQFF	TGTGCCAGCAGTTACAACATGGAGTCTGCTGAGCAGTTCTTC
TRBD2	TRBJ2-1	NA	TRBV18	CASSPLGLAGVNNEQFF	TGTGCCAGCTCACCACTGGGACTAGCGGGAGTGAACAATGAGCAGTTCTTC
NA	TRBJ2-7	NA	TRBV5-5	CASSQGGTYEQYF	TGTGCCAGCAGCCAGGGCGGAACCTACGAGCAGTACTTC
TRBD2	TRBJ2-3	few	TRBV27	CASSLAGVPTDTQYF	TGTGCCAGCAGTTTAGCGGGAGTCCCTACCGATACGCAGTATTTT
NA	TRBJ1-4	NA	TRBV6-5	CASSFEQGREKLFF	TGTGCCAGCAGTTTCGAACAGGGACGGGAAAAACTGTTTTTT
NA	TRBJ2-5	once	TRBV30	CAFTGQETQYF	TGTGCCTTTACAGGGCAAGAGACCCAGTACTTC
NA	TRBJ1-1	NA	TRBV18	CASSPPGLMNTEAFF	TGTGCCAGCTCACCCCCAGGGCTAATGAACACTGAAGCTTTCTTT
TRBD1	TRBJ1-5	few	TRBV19	CASSDTGGTNQPQHF	TGTGCCAGTAGTGATACAGGGGGCACCAATCAGCCCCAGCATTTT
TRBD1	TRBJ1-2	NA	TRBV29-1	CSVALEDRGFYGYTF	TGCAGCGTTGCCTTGGAGGACAGGGGGTTCTATGGCTACACCTTC